This T cell receptor beta chain was sequenced in a study of blood T cell repertoires in COVID-19. Study background: COVID-19 samples from acute and convalescent phases originated in the United States, Italy and Spain. Nucleic acid was either cDNA or gDNA, and it came from T cells, B-cell-depleted T cells, or PBMCs.

V was pared by 3 bases and J by 4 bases, with 19 bases between. Germline values: CDR1 MNHNS, CDR2 SASEGT. The CDR3 contains 17 residues. The assay was immunoSEQ multiplex PCR, and TCRdb's table has in-frame clones only and misses some. The repertoire holds 50,000 to 55,000 clones, with approximately 87% as singletons. This receptor was taken from a man aged 50-60 years with acute or convalescent COVID-19. The chain recombines TRBV6-1 with TRBJ1-5; a weak D match, TRBD1 (6 bases). Sample: peripheral blood. For the CDR3, the DNA is TGTGCCAGCAGTGAGGGTCCCTACAGGGTGGGGAATCAGCCCCAGCATTTT. The encoded protein is CASSEGPYRVGNQPQHF.